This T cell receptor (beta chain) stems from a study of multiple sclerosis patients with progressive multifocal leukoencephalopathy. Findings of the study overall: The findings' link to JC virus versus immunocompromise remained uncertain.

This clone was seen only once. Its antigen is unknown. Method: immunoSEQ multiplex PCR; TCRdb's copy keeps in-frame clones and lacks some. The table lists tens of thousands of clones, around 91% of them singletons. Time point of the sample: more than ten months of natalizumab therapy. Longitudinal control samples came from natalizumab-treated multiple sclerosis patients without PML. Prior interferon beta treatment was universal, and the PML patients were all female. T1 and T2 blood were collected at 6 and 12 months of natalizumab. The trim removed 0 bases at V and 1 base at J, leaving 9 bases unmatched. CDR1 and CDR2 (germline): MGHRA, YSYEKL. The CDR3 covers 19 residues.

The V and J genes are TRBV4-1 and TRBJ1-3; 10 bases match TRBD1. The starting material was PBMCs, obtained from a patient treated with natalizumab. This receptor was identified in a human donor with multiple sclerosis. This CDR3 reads CASSQDGRQGALSGNTIYF. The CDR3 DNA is TGCGCCAGCAGCCAAGATGGGAGACAGGGGGCACTTTCTGGAAACACCATATATTTT.